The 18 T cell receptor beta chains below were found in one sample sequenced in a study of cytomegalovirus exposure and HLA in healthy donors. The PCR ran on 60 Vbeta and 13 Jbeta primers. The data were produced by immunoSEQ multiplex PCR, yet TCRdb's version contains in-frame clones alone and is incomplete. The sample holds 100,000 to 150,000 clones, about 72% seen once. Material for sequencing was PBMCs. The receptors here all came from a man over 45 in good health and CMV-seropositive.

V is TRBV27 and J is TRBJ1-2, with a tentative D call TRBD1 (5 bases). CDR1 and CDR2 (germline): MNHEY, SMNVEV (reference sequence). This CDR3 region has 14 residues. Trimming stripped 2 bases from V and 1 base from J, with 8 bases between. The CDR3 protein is CASSLDSFNYGYTF. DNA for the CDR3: TGTGCCAGCAGTTTAGACAGTTTTAACTATGGCTACACCTTC.

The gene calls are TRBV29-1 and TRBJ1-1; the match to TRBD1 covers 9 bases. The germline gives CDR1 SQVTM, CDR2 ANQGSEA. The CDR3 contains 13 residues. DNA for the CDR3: TGCGGCGCTGTCGGGACAGGGATGCGTGAAGCTTTCTTT. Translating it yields CGAVGTGMREAFF. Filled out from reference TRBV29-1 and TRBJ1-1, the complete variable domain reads SAVISQKPSRDICQRGTSLTIQCQVDSQVTMMFWYRQQPGQSLTLIATANQGSEATYESGFVIDKFPISRPNLTFSTLTVSNMSPEDSSIYLCGAVGTGMREAFFGQGTRLTVV.

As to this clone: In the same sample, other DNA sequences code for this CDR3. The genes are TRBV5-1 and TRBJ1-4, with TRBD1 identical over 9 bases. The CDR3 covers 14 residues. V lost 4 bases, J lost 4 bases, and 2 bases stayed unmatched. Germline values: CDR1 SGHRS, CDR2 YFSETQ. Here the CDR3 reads CASSLTGGNEKLFF. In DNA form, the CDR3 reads TGCGCCAGCAGCCTGACAGGGGGTAATGAAAAACTGTTTTTT.

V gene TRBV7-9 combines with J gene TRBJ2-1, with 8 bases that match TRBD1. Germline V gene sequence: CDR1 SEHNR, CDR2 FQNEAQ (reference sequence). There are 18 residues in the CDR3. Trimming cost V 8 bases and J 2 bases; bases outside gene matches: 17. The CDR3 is CASVWAGGASFTYNEQFF. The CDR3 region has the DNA TGTGCCAGCGTTTGGGCAGGGGGCGCATCCTTTACCTACAATGAGCAGTTCTTC.

Written as DNA, the CDR3 is TGTGCCAGTAACAGGGCTCTTGCAACTAATGAAAAACTGTTTTTT. Residues: CASNRALATNEKLFF. The rearrangement uses TRBV6-1 and TRBJ1-4; D possibly corresponds to TRBD1 (6 bases). CDR3 length equals 15 residues. The germline V gene encodes CDR1 MNHNS and CDR2 SASEGT. Trimming shortened V by 9 bases and J by 0 bases, and 14 bases separated the two germline ends.

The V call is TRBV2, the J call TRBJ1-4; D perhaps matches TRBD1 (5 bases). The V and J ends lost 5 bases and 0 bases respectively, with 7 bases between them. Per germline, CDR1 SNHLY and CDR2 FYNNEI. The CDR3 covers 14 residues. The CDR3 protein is CASSRQTTNEKLFF. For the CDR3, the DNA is TGTGCCAGCAGTCGACAGACAACTAATGAAAAACTGTTTTTT.

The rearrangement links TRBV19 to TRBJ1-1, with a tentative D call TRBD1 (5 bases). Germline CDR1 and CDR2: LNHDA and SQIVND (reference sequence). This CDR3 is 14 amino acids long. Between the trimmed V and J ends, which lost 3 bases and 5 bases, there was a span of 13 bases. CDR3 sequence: CASSIAEGRTEAFF. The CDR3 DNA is TGTGCCAGTAGTATTGCGGAGGGGCGGACTGAAGCTTTCTTT.

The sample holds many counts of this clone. CDR3: CASSWDGLAGGGGELFF. CDR3 DNA: TGTGCCAGCAGTTGGGATGGGCTAGCGGGAGGAGGCGGGGAGCTGTTTTTT. This sequence joins TRBV2 and TRBJ2-2; 11 bases align to TRBD2. The CDR3 has 17 amino acids. Looked up from germline, CDR1 is SNHLY and CDR2 is FYNNEI. J gave up 7 bases and V 5 bases, and 12 bases lay outside the gene matches.

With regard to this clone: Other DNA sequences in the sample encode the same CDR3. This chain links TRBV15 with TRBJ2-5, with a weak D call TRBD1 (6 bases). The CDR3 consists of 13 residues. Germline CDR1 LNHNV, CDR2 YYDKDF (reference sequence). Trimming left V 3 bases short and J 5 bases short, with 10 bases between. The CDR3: CATSRDRGETQYF. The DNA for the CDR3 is TGTGCCACCAGCAGGGACAGAGGGGAGACCCAGTACTTC.

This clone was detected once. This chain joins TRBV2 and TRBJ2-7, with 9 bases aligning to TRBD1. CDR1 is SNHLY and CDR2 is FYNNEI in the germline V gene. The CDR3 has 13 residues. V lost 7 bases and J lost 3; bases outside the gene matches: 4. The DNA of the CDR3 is TGTGCCAGCACCGGGACAGGGCGCTACGAGCAGTACTTC. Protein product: CASTGTGRYEQYF.

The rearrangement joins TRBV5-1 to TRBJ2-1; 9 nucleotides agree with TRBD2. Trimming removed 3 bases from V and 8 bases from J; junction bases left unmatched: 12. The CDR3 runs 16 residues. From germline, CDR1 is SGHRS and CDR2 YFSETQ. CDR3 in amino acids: CASSYWGSGSSDEQFF. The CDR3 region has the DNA TGCGCCAGCAGCTATTGGGGTAGCGGGAGTTCAGATGAGCAGTTCTTC.

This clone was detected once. The CDR3 DNA reads TGTGCCAGCAGTCCCTGGGACAGGGATTCGGAGACCCAGTACTTC. Its protein product is CASSPWDRDSETQYF. The chain has TRBV28 and TRBJ2-5; 9 nucleotides match TRBD1. V was clipped by 5 bases and J by 5 bases; unmatched bases: 9. Germline CDR1 and CDR2: MDHEN and SYDVKM. The CDR3 length is 15 residues.

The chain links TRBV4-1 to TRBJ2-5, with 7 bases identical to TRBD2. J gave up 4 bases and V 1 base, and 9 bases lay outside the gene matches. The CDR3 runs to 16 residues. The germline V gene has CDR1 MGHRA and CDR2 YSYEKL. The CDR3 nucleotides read TGCGCCAGCAGCCAAGGAAACGGACTAGGGACAGAGACCCAGTACTTC. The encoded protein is CASSQGNGLGTETQYF.

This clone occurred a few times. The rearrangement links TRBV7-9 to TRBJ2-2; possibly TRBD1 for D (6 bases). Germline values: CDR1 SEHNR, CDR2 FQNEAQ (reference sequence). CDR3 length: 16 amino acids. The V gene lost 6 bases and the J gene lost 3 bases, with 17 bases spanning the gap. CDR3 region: CASRHTGLSDTGELFF. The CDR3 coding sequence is TGTGCCAGCAGACATACAGGGCTGTCGGACACCGGGGAGCTGTTTTTT.

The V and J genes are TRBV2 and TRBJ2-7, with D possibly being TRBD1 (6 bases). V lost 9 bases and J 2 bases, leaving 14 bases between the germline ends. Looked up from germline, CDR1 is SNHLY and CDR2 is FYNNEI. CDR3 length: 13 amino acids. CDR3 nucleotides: TGTGCCAGTCACCCAGGGGATGCCTACGAGCAGTACTTC. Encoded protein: CASHPGDAYEQYF.

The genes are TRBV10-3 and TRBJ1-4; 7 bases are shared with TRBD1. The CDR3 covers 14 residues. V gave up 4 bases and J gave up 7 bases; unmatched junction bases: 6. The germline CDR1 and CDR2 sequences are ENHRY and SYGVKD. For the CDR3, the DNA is TGTGCCATCAGTGTACTACAGGGGAGTGAAAAACTGTTTTTT. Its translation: CAISVLQGSEKLFF.

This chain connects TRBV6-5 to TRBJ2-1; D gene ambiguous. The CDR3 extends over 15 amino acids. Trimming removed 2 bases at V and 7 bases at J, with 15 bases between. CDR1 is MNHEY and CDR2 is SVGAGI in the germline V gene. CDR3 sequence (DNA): TGTGCCAGCAGTTACGGCTCCCCTGCCCTTAATGAGCAGTTCTTC. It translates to CASSYGSPALNEQFF.

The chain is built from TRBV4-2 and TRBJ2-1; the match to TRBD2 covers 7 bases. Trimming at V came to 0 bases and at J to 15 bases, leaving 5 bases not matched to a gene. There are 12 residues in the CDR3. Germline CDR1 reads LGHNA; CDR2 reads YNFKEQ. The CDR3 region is CASSQDWSGTFF. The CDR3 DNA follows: TGTGCCAGCAGCCAAGATTGGAGCGGGACGTTCTTC.